This TCR beta chain was identified during a study of blood T cell repertoires in COVID-19. Study in general: Both acute and convalescent COVID-19 samples were obtained from the United States, Italy and Spain. Nucleic acid was either cDNA or gDNA, and it came from T cells, B-cell-depleted T cells, or PBMCs.

As processed by the authors: Using reference gene primer amplification, nucleated cell counts were estimated. Assay used: immunoSEQ multiplex PCR; TCRdb lists only in-frame clones, some missing. V, J and clone size derive from that table, while D and trimming were established from the DNA sequence. The sample has about 100,000 clones; roughly 90% are singletons. Germline V gives CDR1 SGHVS, CDR2 FQNEAQ. CDR3 length: 14 residues. The V gene end was trimmed by 5 bases and the J gene end by 3 bases; junction bases not matched to a gene: 1. The specimen was peripheral blood. The origin of this receptor is a man in his fifties with active COVID-19. The chain joins TRBV7-8 to TRBJ2-1; 10 bases agree with TRBD1. The CDR3, as DNA: TGTGCCAGCAGCCGGGACAGGGGCTACAATGAGCAGTTCTTC. This translates into CASSRDRGYNEQFF.